Described below is a single T cell receptor (beta chain) sequence and its context. Its target is unknown. This sample was taken from a study of beta chain features in type 1 diabetes. Study-wide points: The study found moderately but significantly shorter TCRB CDR3s in all four CD4+ subsets of Type 1 diabetes patients.

Expressed TCRB transcripts were sequenced because the entire RNA isolate underwent reverse transcription. Measured with immunoSEQ multiplex PCR; TCRdb has only the in-frame clones, and not every one. Here the sample spans some 370,000 clones, over 8.5% being singletons. V lost 0 bases, J lost 4 bases, and 13 bases lay in between. This CDR3 is built from 16 residues. Germline V lookup: CDR1 KGHSH, CDR2 LQKENI. Sequencing was carried out using central memory CD4+ T cells from blood. The V and J genes are TRBV18 and TRBJ1-3; possible D gene TRBD1, 6 bases. This clonotype was sampled from a man aged 30-40 years with type 1 diabetes. This chain's CDR3 is CASSPPGQVGGNTIYF. CDR3 nucleotide sequence: TGTGCCAGCTCACCACCGGGACAAGTGGGGGGAAACACCATATATTTT. Full variable domain (missing parts from reference TRBV18 and TRBJ1-3): NAGVMQNPRHLVRRRGQEARLRCSPMKGHSHVYWYRQLPEEGLKFMVYLQKENIIDESGMPKERFSAEFPKEGPSILRIQQVVRGDSAAYFCASSPPGQVGGNTIYFGEGSWLTVV.